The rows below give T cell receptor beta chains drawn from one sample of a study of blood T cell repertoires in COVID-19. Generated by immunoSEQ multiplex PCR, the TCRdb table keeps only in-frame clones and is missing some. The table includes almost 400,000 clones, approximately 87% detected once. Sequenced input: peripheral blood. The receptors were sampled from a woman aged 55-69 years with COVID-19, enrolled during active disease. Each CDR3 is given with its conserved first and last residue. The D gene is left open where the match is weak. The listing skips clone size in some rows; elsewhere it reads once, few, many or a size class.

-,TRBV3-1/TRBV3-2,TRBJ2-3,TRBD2,CASSQGQRGYTDTQYF,TGTGCCAGCAGCCAAGGCCAGCGGGGGTATACAGATACGCAGTATTTT
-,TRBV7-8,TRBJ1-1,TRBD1,CASSLLGQGDTEAFF,TGTGCCAGCAGCTTACTAGGCCAGGGGGACACTGAAGCTTTCTTT
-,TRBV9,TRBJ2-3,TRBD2,CASSEGTSGGAGDTQYF,TGTGCCAGCAGCGAGGGGACTAGCGGGGGGGCCGGAGATACGCAGTATTTT
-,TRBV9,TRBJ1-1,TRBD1,CASSALDRGSPEAFF,TGTGCCAGCAGCGCCCTGGACAGGGGATCGCCTGAAGCTTTCTTT
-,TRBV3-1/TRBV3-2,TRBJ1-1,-,CASSRTDTEAFF,TGTGCCAGCAGCCGAACGGACACTGAAGCTTTCTTT
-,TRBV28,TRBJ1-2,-,CASSLPTGTYGYTF,TGTGCCAGCAGTCTTCCGACAGGCACCTATGGCTACACCTTC
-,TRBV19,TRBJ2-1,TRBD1,CASRSDRGPLREQFF,TGTGCCAGTAGATCGGACAGGGGGCCCTTGAGGGAGCAGTTCTTC
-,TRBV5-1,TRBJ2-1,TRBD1,CASSSGQGSLNEQFF,TGCGCCAGCAGTTCGGGACAGGGGAGCCTCAATGAGCAGTTCTTC
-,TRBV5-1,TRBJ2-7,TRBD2,CASSSRGVTISFSYEQYF,TGCGCCAGCAGCTCACGGGGGGTGACAATTTCTTTCTCCTACGAGCAGTACTTC
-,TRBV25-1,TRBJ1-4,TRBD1,CASSEPGGGATNEKLFF,TGTGCCAGCAGTGAACCCGGAGGGGGCGCGACTAATGAAAAACTGTTTTTT
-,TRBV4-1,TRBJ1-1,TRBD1,CASSQDPGQGEAFF,TGCGCCAGCAGCCAAGACCCGGGACAGGGAGAAGCTTTCTTT
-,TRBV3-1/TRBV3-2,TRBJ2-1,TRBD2,CASSQSIGGAVREQFF,TGTGCCAGCAGCCAATCCATCGGGGGGGCCGTCAGGGAGCAGTTCTTC
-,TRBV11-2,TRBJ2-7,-,CASSMGQIRYEQYF,TGTGCCAGCAGCATGGGACAAATCCGTTACGAGCAGTACTTC
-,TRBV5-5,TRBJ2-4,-,CASSLHLQKIAKNIQYF,TGTGCCAGCAGCCTCCACCTACAGAAAATAGCCAAAAACATTCAGTACTTC
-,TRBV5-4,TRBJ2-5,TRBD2,CASSITSGVGSETQYF,TGTGCCAGCAGCATAACTAGCGGGGTTGGTTCAGAGACCCAGTACTTC
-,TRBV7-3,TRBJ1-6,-,CASSLLSYNSPLHF,TGTGCCAGCAGCTTACTCTCCTATAATTCACCCCTCCACTTT
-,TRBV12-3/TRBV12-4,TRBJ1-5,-,CASSFLENQPQHF,TGTGCCAGCAGTTTTCTGGAGAATCAGCCCCAGCATTTT
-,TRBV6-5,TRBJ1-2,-,CASIRGPGTNYGYTF,TGTGCCAGCATCAGGGGTCCAGGAACCAACTATGGCTACACCTTC
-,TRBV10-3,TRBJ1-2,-,CAISELLAGDGYTF,TGTGCCATCAGTGAACTCCTCGCAGGGGATGGCTACACCTTC
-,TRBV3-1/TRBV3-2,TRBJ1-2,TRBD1,CASSLQGVGAYGYTF,TGTGCCAGCAGCCTCCAGGGGGTAGGGGCCTATGGCTACACCTTC
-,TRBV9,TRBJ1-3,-,CASSVVGHLSGNTIYF,TGTGCCAGCAGCGTGGTGGGACACCTCTCTGGAAACACCATATATTTT
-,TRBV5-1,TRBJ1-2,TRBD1,CASSAGQGEGTF,TGCGCCAGCAGCGCCGGACAGGGGGAAGGAACCTTC
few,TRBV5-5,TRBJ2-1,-,CASSLGELGEQFF,TGTGCCAGCAGCCTTGGGGAGCTAGGTGAGCAGTTCTTC
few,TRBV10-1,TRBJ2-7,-,CASSERTAPSYEQYF,TGCGCCAGCAGTGAGCGGACAGCTCCATCCTACGAGCAGTACTTC
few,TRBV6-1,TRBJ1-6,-,CASSEGTVNSPLHF,TGTGCCAGCAGTGAAGGGACAGTGAATTCACCCCTCCACTTT
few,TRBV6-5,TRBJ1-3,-,CASRGRLNTIYF,TGTGCCAGCAGAGGGAGATTAAACACCATATATTTT
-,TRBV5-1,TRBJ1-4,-,CASSLEDNNEKLFF,TGCGCCAGCAGCTTGGAAGACAACAATGAAAAACTGTTTTTT
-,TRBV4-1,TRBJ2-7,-,CASSQSGGGSSYEQYF,TGCGCCAGCAGCCAATCCGGGGGTGGGTCTTCCTACGAGCAGTACTTC
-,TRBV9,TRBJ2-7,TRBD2,CASSRTGGSSYEQYF,TGTGCCAGCAGCAGGACGGGGGGGTCCTCCTACGAGCAGTACTTC
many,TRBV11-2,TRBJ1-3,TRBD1,CASSLRTGQTGNTIYF,TGTGCCAGCAGCTTACGGACAGGACAGACTGGAAACACCATATATTTT
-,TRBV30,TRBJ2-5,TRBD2,CAWSGGLEETQYF,TGTGCCTGGAGTGGAGGACTAGAAGAGACCCAGTACTTC
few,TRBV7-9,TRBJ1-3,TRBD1,CASSSTGEGNTIYF,TGTGCCAGCAGTTCCACAGGGGAGGGAAACACCATATATTTT
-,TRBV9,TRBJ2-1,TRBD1,CASSPPGGRNNEQFF,TGTGCCAGCAGCCCGCCAGGGGGCCGAAACAATGAGCAGTTCTTC
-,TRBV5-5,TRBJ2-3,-,CASRHSVTGPEDTQYF,TGTGCCAGCAGGCATTCGGTGACAGGACCCGAAGATACGCAGTATTTT
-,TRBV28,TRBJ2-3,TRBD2,CASSVLPGLAGSSDTQYF,TGTGCCAGCAGTGTCCTCCCGGGACTAGCGGGGTCATCAGATACGCAGTATTTT
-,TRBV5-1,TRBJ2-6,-,CASREGGGANVLTF,TGCGCCAGCAGAGAGGGAGGAGGGGCCAACGTCCTGACTTTC
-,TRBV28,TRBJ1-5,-,CASSGGRSQPQHF,TGTGCCAGCAGCGGAGGAAGATCCCAGCCCCAGCATTTT
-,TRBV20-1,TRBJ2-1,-,CSASERVYEQFF,TGCAGTGCTAGTGAGAGGGTTTACGAGCAGTTCTTC
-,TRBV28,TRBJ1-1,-,CASSQLINTEAFF,TGTGCCAGCAGCCAACTCATCAACACTGAAGCTTTCTTT
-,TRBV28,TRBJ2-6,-,CASTTWHSGANVLTF,TGTGCCAGCACCACATGGCACTCTGGGGCCAACGTCCTGACTTTC
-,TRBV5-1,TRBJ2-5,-,CASSLSYGQETQYF,TGCGCCAGCAGCTTGAGCTACGGGCAAGAGACCCAGTACTTC